The 19 T cell receptor beta chains in this list originate from one sample, sequenced in a study of beta chain features in type 1 diabetes (dated by TCRdb to 2016 to 2019). Libraries were built with the immunoSEQ multiplex PCR assay. The entire amount of isolated RNA was reverse transcribed using the High Capacity cDNA Reverse Transcription Kit, so the sequenced TCRB transcripts were expressed ones. Sourced from immuneACCESS, this table was stored by TCRdb with only in-frame sequences that have V and J called. A share of the clones is absent; for the studies checked, an unresolved V gene accounts for under half, and the remainder has no known explanation. The sample table contains roughly 340,000 clones; only one count was recorded for roughly 12% of them. Roughly 0.0097% of the sample is held by the ten biggest clonotypes. Results and caveats for the whole study, not just this receptor: Type 1 diabetes patients showed a moderate but significant shortening of TCRB CDR3 length in all four CD4+ subsets.

Antigens of these TCRs are unknown. The source material was naive CD4+ T cells from blood. The cell subset or site label corresponds to: true naive CD4+ T cells. These receptors were taken from a woman aged 18-29 years with type 1 diabetes.

The chain employs TRBV9 and TRBJ2-5; D is perhaps TRBD1 (6 bases). Per germline, CDR1 SGDLS and CDR2 YYNGEE. Trimming removed 4 bases at V and 9 bases at J, with 22 bases between. The CDR3 consists of 15 residues. The CDR3 bases are TGTGCCAGCAGCACCACAGTGGGGTCCCCAGGGGCCCAGTACTTC. It encodes CASSTTVGSPGAQYF.

This sequence joins TRBV10-3 and TRBJ1-1; unclear D gene. The V end was cut by 0 bases, the J end by 0 bases, with 5 bases between. Per germline, CDR1 ENHRY and CDR2 SYGVKD. The CDR3 covers 14 residues. The CDR3 here is CAISESSVNTEAFF. The CDR3 bases are TGTGCCATCAGTGAGTCGTCAGTGAACACTGAAGCTTTCTTT.

The V call is TRBV28, the J call TRBJ2-1; D call uncertain. In germline, CDR1 is MDHEN, CDR2 SYDVKM. CDR3 length: 14 amino acids. V gave up 5 bases and J gave up 0 bases, with 8 bases separating them. DNA of the CDR3: TGTGCCAGCAGTCTAGTGAGCTCCTACAATGAGCAGTTCTTC. This sequence encodes CASSLVSSYNEQFF.

This clone was found a few times. The chain joins TRBV18 to TRBJ1-1; 8 positions agree with TRBD1. The V and J ends lost 4 bases and 7 bases, in that order; junction bases with no gene match: 8. The CDR3 length is 14 residues. Germline assignment: CDR1 KGHSH and CDR2 LQKENI. CDR3 region: CASSHQQGDDEAFF. The CDR3, as DNA: TGTGCCAGCTCACATCAACAGGGGGACGATGAAGCTTTCTTT. The complete variable domain, with remaining parts taken from reference TRBV18 and TRBJ1-1, reads NAGVMQNPRHLVRRRGQEARLRCSPMKGHSHVYWYRQLPEEGLKFMVYLQKENIIDESGMPKERFSAEFPKEGPSILRIQQVVRGDSAAYFCASSHQQGDDEAFFGQGTRLTVV.

This clone was counted between two and nine times. This chain joins TRBV2 and TRBJ2-7, with a tentative D call TRBD2 (6 bases). V shed 7 bases and J shed 2 bases, with 18 bases lying between them. The CDR3 covers 15 residues. Germline CDR1 and CDR2: SNHLY and FYNNEI. The CDR3 bases are TGTGCCAGCAACAGCGCCGGGACTTCCACCTACGAGCAGTACTTC. The encoded protein is CASNSAGTSTYEQYF.

The V gene is TRBV7-2, the J gene TRBJ2-5; 7 nucleotides line up with TRBD2. CDR3 length: 16 amino acids. V shed 3 bases and J 3 bases; nucleotides not matched to a gene: 10. Germline values: CDR1 SGHTA, CDR2 FQGNSA. DNA for the CDR3: TGTGCCAGCAGCTTCTATCTAGCGGAAAAGGAAGAGACCCAGTACTTC. Its protein product is CASSFYLAEKEETQYF.

This rearrangement joins TRBV25-1 to TRBJ1-1; 7 positions agree with TRBD1. This CDR3 comprises 14 residues. Germline lookup yields CDR1 MGHDK and CDR2 SYGVNS. Losses at the gene ends were 4 bases for V and 3 bases for J; bases not matched to a gene: 5. The CDR3 DNA reads as TGTGCCAGCAGTGCCCGACAGGGACACACTGAAGCTTTCTTT. It specifies CASSARQGHTEAFF.

This clone was picked up a small number of times. The V and J genes are TRBV4-1 and TRBJ2-1, with D uncertain. From germline, CDR1 is MGHRA and CDR2 YSYEKL. Trimming stripped 4 bases from V and 2 bases from J, with 9 bases between. This CDR3 contains 14 residues. The CDR3 sequence is CASSLSLTYNEQFF. In DNA form, the CDR3 reads TGCGCCAGCAGCCTAAGCCTCACCTACAATGAGCAGTTCTTC.

The table lists this clone with a few counts. The chain links TRBV7-6 to TRBJ2-7; 8 bases match TRBD1. The CDR3 loop spans 13 amino acids. Losses at the gene ends were 5 bases for V and 5 bases for J; bases not matched to a gene: 5. Germline CDR1 is SGHVS and CDR2 is FNYEAQ. CDR3 in amino acids: CASSHGQGNEQYF. The CDR3 DNA sequence: TGTGCCAGCAGCCACGGACAGGGAAACGAGCAGTACTTC.

This clone was seen a few times. The chain is built from TRBV19 and TRBJ2-3; D remains unclear. The length of the CDR3 is 13 residues. The V gene lost 8 bases and the J gene lost 3 bases, with 12 bases spanning the gap. Germline V gene lookup returns CDR1 LNHDA and CDR2 SQIVND (reference sequence). Written as DNA, the CDR3 is TGTGCCAGTCGCCCTCTAGGAACAGATACGCAGTATTTT. Translating it yields CASRPLGTDTQYF.

The V call is TRBV6-6, the J call TRBJ2-2; D unresolved. CDR1 is MNHNY and CDR2 is SVGAGI in the germline V gene (reference sequence). V lost 3 bases to trimming and J lost 7 bases, with 9 bases between them. This CDR3 is built from 13 residues. CDR3 region: CASSYEYGGELFF. CDR3 DNA: TGTGCCAGCAGTTATGAGTATGGCGGGGAGCTGTTTTTT.

This clone was counted between two and nine times. The chain recombines TRBV2 with TRBJ1-5; 11 nucleotides line up with TRBD1. The CDR3 contains 15 residues. With 7 bases clipped from V and 7 bases from J, the junction kept 9 bases outside the gene matches. Germline CDR1 SNHLY, CDR2 FYNNEI. CDR3 in DNA: TGTGCCAGCACTATGGGACAGGGGGAAGGGCAGCCCCAGCATTTT. Its translation: CASTMGQGEGQPQHF.

This clone was seen more than once but under ten times. The V and J genes are TRBV4-1 and TRBJ2-7; TRBD2 agrees at 7 bases. The CDR3 extends over 18 amino acids. Trimming cost V 1 base and J 4 bases; bases outside gene matches: 16. Germline lookup yields CDR1 MGHRA and CDR2 YSYEKL. CDR3 protein: CASSQVGRAPSSRYEQYF. For the CDR3, the DNA is TGCGCCAGCAGCCAAGTAGGGAGGGCACCATCGTCGCGGTACGAGCAGTACTTC.

This clone has only a few counts. The V and J genes are TRBV4-1 and TRBJ1-2; TRBD1 might be the D (5 bases). Germline CDR1 and CDR2: MGHRA and YSYEKL. The CDR3 is made up of 15 amino acids. V gave up 4 bases and J gave up 0 bases, with 12 bases separating them. In DNA form, the CDR3 reads TGCGCCAGCAGCCGGGTGGAGACAGCTAACTATGGCTACACCTTC. The encoded protein is CASSRVETANYGYTF.

There are a few counts of this clone. The gene calls are TRBV7-9 and TRBJ1-5; 12 positions agree with TRBD1. Unmatched junction bases numbered 2, after V lost 5 bases and J lost 6 bases. Germline values: CDR1 SEHNR, CDR2 FQNEAQ (reference sequence). The CDR3 length is 14 residues. The CDR3 sequence is CASSPGQGAQPQHF. The CDR3 region has the DNA TGTGCCAGCAGCCCGGGACAGGGGGCTCAGCCCCAGCATTTT.

The chain employs TRBV10-3 and TRBJ2-5, with TRBD2 matching 9 bases. The CDR3 runs 15 residues. Germline values: CDR1 ENHRY, CDR2 SYGVKD. V shed 2 bases and J 4 bases; nucleotides not matched to a gene: 5. The CDR3 nucleotides are TGTGCCATCAGTGAGAAGCGGGGGGTAGGAGAGACCCAGTACTTC. It yields the protein CAISEKRGVGETQYF.

V is TRBV11-2 and J is TRBJ1-4, with D maybe TRBD1 (5 bases). Germline assignment: CDR1 SGHAT and CDR2 FQNNGV. V lost 3 bases to trimming and J lost 5 bases, with 13 bases between them. The CDR3 sequence is 15 residues long. CDR3 protein: CASSFLIRGNEKLFF. The CDR3 bases are TGTGCCAGCAGCTTTCTTATCCGGGGGAATGAAAAACTGTTTTTT.

The chain couples TRBV7-2 to TRBJ2-7; 8 bases are shared with TRBD1. Germline-derived CDR1 and CDR2 are SGHTA and FQGNSA. V shed 8 bases, J shed 0 bases, and the junction held 6 bases outside the gene matches. This CDR3 has 14 residues. This CDR3 reads CASFWDRNSYEQYF. The DNA of the CDR3 is TGTGCCAGCTTTTGGGACAGGAACTCCTACGAGCAGTACTTC.

The CDR3 protein is CASSGPSSYNSPLHF. The CDR3 DNA is TGTGCCAGCAGTGGTCCGTCCTCCTATAATTCACCCCTCCACTTT. The V gene is TRBV2, the J gene TRBJ1-6; D remains ambiguous. Germline assignment: CDR1 SNHLY and CDR2 FYNNEI. V was pared by 4 bases and J by 0 bases, with 7 bases between. The CDR3 loop spans 15 amino acids.